This TCR beta chain was captured by sequencing in a study of blood T cell repertoires in COVID-19. Study details: Specimens from acute and convalescent COVID-19 originated in the United States, Italy and Spain.

This clone appeared a single time. The germline gives CDR1 SNHLY, CDR2 FYNNEI. V was clipped by 5 bases and J by 0 bases, with 14 bases between them. This CDR3 has 16 residues. Per the original data handling: Estimation of nucleated cell counts relied on the amplification of reference gene primers. Data came from immunoSEQ multiplex PCR; TCRdb stores just in-frame clones and leaves some out. That table is the source of V, J and clone size, and D and trimming were worked out from the DNA. The table records tens of thousands of clones, 85% to 90% of them present only once. The J gene is TRBJ1-5, the V gene TRBV2, with D perhaps TRBD1 (6 bases). Input material: peripheral blood. The TCR comes from a middle-aged man with acute or convalescent COVID-19. CDR3 sequence reads: CASSLRTDYSNQPQHF. In DNA, the CDR3 is TGTGCCAGCAGTCTCCGGACAGACTATAGCAATCAGCCCCAGCATTTT.